The present TCR beta chain was sequenced within a study of blood T cell repertoires in COVID-19. The wider study: Italy, Spain and the United States were the sources of the convalescent and acute COVID-19 samples. Sources were T cells, B-cell-depleted T cells, or PBMCs; the material itself was cDNA or gDNA.

In the original analysis: Amplifying reference gene primers gave estimates of nucleated cell counts. Clones were sequenced by immunoSEQ multiplex PCR, and TCRdb holds only the in-frame ones, with some missing. V, J and clone size reflect that table, while D and trimming were determined from the DNA. The table lists fewer than 500,000 clones, roughly 89% of them singletons. The V and J ends lost 5 bases and 0 bases, in that order; junction bases with no gene match: 6. The CDR3 runs to 15 residues. Germline V lookup: CDR1 SGHNT, CDR2 YYREEE (reference sequence). The V gene is TRBV5-4, the J gene TRBJ2-3; the match to TRBD2 covers 7 bases. The sequence came from a woman aged 25 to 45 with active or convalescent COVID-19. Sample: peripheral blood. Written as DNA, the CDR3 is TGTGCCAGCAGATCCCGGCGGGAGAGCACAGATACGCAGTATTTT. Its translation is CASRSRRESTDTQYF. The complete variable domain, with remaining parts taken from reference TRBV5-4 and TRBJ2-3, reads ETGVTQSPTHLIKTRGQQVTLRCSSQSGHNTVSWYQQALGQGPQFIFQYYREEENGRGNFPPRFSGLQFPNYSSELNVNALELDDSALYLCASRSRRESTDTQYFGPGTRLTVL.